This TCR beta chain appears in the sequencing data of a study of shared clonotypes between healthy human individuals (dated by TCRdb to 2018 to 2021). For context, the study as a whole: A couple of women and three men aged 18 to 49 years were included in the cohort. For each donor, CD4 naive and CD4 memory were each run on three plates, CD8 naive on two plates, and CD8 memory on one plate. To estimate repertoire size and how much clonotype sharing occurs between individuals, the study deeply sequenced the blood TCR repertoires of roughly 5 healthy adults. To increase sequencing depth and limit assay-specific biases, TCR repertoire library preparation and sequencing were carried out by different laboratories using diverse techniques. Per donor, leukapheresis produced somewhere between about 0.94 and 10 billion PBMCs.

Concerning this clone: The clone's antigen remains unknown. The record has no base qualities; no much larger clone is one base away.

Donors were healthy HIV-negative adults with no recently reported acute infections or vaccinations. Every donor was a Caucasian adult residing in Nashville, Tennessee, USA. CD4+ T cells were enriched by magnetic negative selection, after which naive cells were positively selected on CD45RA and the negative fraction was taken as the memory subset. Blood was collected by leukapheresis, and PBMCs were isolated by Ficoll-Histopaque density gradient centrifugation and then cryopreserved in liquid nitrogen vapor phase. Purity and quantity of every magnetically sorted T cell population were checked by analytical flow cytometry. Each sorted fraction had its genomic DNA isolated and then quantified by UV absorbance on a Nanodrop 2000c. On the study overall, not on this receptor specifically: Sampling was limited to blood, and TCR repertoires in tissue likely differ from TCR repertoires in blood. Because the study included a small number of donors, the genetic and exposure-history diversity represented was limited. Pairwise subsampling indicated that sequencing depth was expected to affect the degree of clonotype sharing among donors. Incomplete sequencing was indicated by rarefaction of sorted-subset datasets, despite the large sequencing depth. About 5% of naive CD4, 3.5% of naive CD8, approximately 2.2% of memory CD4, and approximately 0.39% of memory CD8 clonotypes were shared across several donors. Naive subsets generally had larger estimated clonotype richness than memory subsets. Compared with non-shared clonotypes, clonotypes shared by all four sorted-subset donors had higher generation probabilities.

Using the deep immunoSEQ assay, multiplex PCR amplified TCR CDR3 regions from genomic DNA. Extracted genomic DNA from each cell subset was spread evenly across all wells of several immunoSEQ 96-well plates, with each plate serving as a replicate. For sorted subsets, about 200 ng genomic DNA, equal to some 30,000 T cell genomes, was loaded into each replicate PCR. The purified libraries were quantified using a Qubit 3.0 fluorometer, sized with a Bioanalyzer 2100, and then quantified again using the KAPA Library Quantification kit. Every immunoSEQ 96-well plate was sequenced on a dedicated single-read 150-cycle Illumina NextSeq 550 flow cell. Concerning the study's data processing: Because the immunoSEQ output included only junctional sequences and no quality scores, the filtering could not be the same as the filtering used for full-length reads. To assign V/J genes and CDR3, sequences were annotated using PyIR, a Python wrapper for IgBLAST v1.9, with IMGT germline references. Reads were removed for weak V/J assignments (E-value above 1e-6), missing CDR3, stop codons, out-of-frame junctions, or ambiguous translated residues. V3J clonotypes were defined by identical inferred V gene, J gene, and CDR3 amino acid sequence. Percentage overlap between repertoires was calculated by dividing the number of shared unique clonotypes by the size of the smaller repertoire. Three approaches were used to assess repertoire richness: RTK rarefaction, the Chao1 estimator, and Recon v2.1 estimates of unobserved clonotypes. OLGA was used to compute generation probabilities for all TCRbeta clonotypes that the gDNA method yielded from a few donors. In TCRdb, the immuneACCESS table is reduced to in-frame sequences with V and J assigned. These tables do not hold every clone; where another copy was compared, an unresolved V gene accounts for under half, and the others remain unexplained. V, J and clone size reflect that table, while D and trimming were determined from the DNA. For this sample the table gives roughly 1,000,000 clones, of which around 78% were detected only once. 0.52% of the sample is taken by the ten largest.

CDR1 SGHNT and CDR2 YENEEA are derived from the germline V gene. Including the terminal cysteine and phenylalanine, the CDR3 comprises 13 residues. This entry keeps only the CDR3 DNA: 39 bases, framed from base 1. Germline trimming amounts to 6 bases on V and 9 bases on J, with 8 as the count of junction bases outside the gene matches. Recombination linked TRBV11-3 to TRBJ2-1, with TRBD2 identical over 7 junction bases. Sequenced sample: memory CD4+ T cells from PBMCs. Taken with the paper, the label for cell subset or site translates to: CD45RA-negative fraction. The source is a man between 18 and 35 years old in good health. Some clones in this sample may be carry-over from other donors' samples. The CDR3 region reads CASSQRSGGEQFF. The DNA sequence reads TGTGCCAGCAGTCAAAGATCGGGAGGTGAGCAGTTCTTC.